What follows are 17 T cell receptor beta chains derived from one specimen sequenced in a study of cytomegalovirus exposure and HLA in healthy donors. The study ran its PCR with 60 Vbeta and 13 Jbeta primers. This table comes from immunoSEQ multiplex PCR, and its TCRdb copy is limited to in-frame clones, with some not included. The sample consists of roughly 92,000 clones, 7.6% of them appearing once. What was sequenced was PBMCs. The source of these receptors is a man over 45 in good health and CMV-seronegative.

The rearrangement links TRBV29-1 to TRBJ2-2; D may be TRBD1 (5 bases). Deletions cut 6 bases from V and 7 bases from J, with 12 bases between. Germline assignment: CDR1 SQVTM and CDR2 ANQGSEA. The CDR3 covers 12 residues. DNA of the CDR3: TGCAGCGTGGACACGATTGGCGGGGAGCTGTTTTTT. It is translated as CSVDTIGGELFF.

This clone turned up a few times. The chain combines TRBV15 with TRBJ1-1; no clear D. Trimming shortened V by 0 bases and J by 5 bases, and 10 bases separated the two germline ends. The length of the CDR3 is 14 residues. Per germline, CDR1 LNHNV and CDR2 YYDKDF (reference sequence). This CDR3 reads CATSRDLRDTEAFF. CDR3 sequence (DNA): TGTGCCACCAGCAGAGATCTACGTGATACTGAAGCTTTCTTT.

This clone was seen only a few times. This sequence joins TRBV29-1 and TRBJ2-6, with a tentative D call TRBD1 (6 bases). Trimming removed 8 bases from V and 0 bases from J, with 20 bases in between. The CDR3 is 17 residues long. Germline V CDR1 and CDR2: SQVTM, ANQGSEA. The CDR3 reads CSQVRDKGDSGANVLTF. Here the CDR3 DNA reads TGCAGCCAAGTACGGGACAAGGGTGACTCTGGGGCCAACGTCCTGACTTTC.

V is TRBV1 and J is TRBJ1-2; TRBD1, the table's D call, lacks a check against the DNA. TRBV1 is flagged as a pseudogene. The CDR3 contains 13 residues. DNA for the CDR3: TGCACCAGCAGCCCGACACGTAACTATGGCTACACCTTC. This translates into CTSSPTRNYGYTF.

This clone has just a few counts. The missing conserved phenylalanine or tryptophan at the end of this CDR3 makes a read error likely. The chain couples TRBV6-1 to TRBJ1-2; 9 bases are a match to TRBD1. The ends lost 1 base at V and 8 bases at J; junction bases unmatched: 2. The CDR3 is 13 amino acids. Germline loops: CDR1 MNHNS, CDR2 SASEGT. The CDR3 DNA reads TGTGCCAGCAGTGAAGGGACAGGGGTGGGCTACACCGTC. Translation: CASSEGTGVGYTV.

This chain links TRBV28 with TRBJ1-1, with 10 bases lining up with TRBD1. The CDR3 extends over 14 amino acids. Germline V gives CDR1 MDHEN, CDR2 SYDVKM. Trimming at V came to 6 bases and at J to 3 bases, leaving 4 bases not matched to a gene. CDR3 DNA sequence: TGTGCCAGCAGCCCCGGGACAGGGGACACTGAAGCTTTCTTT. Its translation is CASSPGTGDTEAFF. The full variable domain, in which reference TRBV28 and TRBJ1-1 provide the parts outside the CDR3, is DVKVTQSSRYLVKRTGEKVFLECVQDMDHENMFWYRQDPGLGLRLIYFSYDVKMKEKGDIPEGYSVSREKKERFSLILESASTNQTSMYLCASSPGTGDTEAFFGQGTRLTVV.

This clone has more than one count but fewer than ten. This rearrangement joins TRBV28 to TRBJ1-5; D is uncertain. This CDR3 spans 13 amino acids. From germline, CDR1 is MDHEN and CDR2 SYDVKM. V shed 7 bases and J shed 5 bases, with 12 bases lying between them. CDR3 sequence: CASKIAGDQPQHF. Here the CDR3 DNA reads TGTGCCAGCAAGATAGCCGGGGATCAGCCCCAGCATTTT.

This chain connects TRBV6-5 to TRBJ2-5; D remains unclear. The germline V gene has CDR1 MNHEY and CDR2 SVGAGI. The CDR3 runs 14 residues. V lost 5 bases to trimming and J lost 3 bases, with 13 bases between them. DNA for the CDR3: TGTGCCAGCAGTAGCGAACCCACTAAAGAGACCCAGTACTTC. Protein sequence: CASSSEPTKETQYF.

This clone turned up a few times. The chain uses TRBV6-5 and TRBJ2-7; a possible D gene is TRBD1 (5 bases). The ends were cut back, 0 bases at V and 4 bases at J, with 10 bases in the middle. The CDR3 has 14 amino acids. Germline V lookup: CDR1 MNHEY, CDR2 SVGAGI. The CDR3 spells CASSYSKGPYEQYF. CDR3 nucleotide sequence: TGTGCCAGCAGTTACTCGAAGGGGCCGTACGAGCAGTACTTC.

DNA of the CDR3: TGTGCCAGCAGCCTATCTACGGGGGAGCTGTTTTTT. Amino acids: CASSLSTGELFF. The rearrangement uses TRBV7-9 and TRBJ2-2; D not resolved. The CDR3 is 12 amino acids. Trimming took off 5 bases at V and 8 bases at J, with 9 bases between the two ends. The germline V gene encodes CDR1 SEHNR and CDR2 FQNEAQ (reference sequence).

The chain recombines TRBV4-3 with TRBJ2-2; a possible D gene is TRBD2 (5 bases). The germline gives CDR1 LGHNA, CDR2 YSLEER. V was clipped by 0 bases and J by 14 bases, with 16 bases between them. CDR3 length: 14 residues. CDR3 nucleotides: TGCGCCAGCAGCCAAGATGGGGAGACTGCGTATCTGTTTTTT. Translating it yields CASSQDGETAYLFF.

V and J are TRBV6-6 and TRBJ1-1, with 9 nucleotides matching TRBD1. The CDR3 runs 14 residues. Trimming at V came to 8 bases and at J to 4 bases, leaving 8 bases not matched to a gene. Per germline, CDR1 MNHNY and CDR2 SVGAGI (reference sequence). The CDR3 region is CASSTGQGGTEAFF. In nucleotides, the CDR3 is TGTGCCAGCTCGACGGGACAGGGAGGCACTGAAGCTTTCTTT.

This clone has more than one count but fewer than ten. V usage is TRBV7-8 and J usage is TRBJ1-3, with TRBD1 matching over 9 bases. CDR3 length: 16 residues. J lost 4 bases, V lost 4 bases, and 8 bases had no gene match. Germline lookup yields CDR1 SGHVS and CDR2 FQNEAQ. This CDR3 is CASSSTGTGSGNTIYF. The CDR3 DNA reads TGTGCCAGCAGCTCAACCGGGACAGGGTCAGGAAACACCATATATTTT.

This clone was detected only a few times. The V and J genes are TRBV28 and TRBJ2-3, with TRBD1 identical over 11 bases. The CDR3 length is 16 residues. Germline CDR1 and CDR2: MDHEN and SYDVKM. V was pared by 2 bases and J by 3 bases, with 4 bases of the junction left unmatched. The DNA of the CDR3 is TGTGCCAGCAGTTTACCCGGGACAGGGGGGACAGATACGCAGTATTTT. Amino acids: CASSLPGTGGTDTQYF.

This clone has only a few counts. This specimen includes other DNA sequences encoding the same CDR3. The chain joins TRBV4-3 to TRBJ2-1; D unclear. V lost 0 bases, J lost 0 bases, and 6 bases lay in between. Germline CDR1 and CDR2: LGHNA and YSLEER. The CDR3 is 15 residues long. CDR3 DNA sequence: TGCGCCAGCAGCCAAGATAGAACCTCCTACAATGAGCAGTTCTTC. It yields the protein CASSQDRTSYNEQFF.

This chain uses TRBV7-2 with TRBJ2-2; TRBD1 matches at 8 bases. The CDR3 consists of 14 residues. Germline CDR1 reads SGHTA; CDR2 reads FQGNSA. Trimming removed 6 bases from V and 5 bases from J; junction bases left unmatched: 5. CDR3 coding DNA: TGTGCCAGCAGTCCAAGGACAGGGACCGGGGAGCTGTTTTTT. It is translated as CASSPRTGTGELFF.

The chain links TRBV7-9 to TRBJ2-1, with D possibly TRBD1 on 7 matching bases. CDR1 and CDR2 from the germline V gene are SEHNR and FQNEAQ (reference sequence). Deletions cut 4 bases from V and 6 bases from J, with 22 bases between. The CDR3 has 17 residues. The CDR3 sequence: CASSSPNRGGISNEQFF. CDR3 nucleotides: TGTGCCAGCAGCTCACCGAACAGGGGAGGAATTAGCAATGAGCAGTTCTTC.